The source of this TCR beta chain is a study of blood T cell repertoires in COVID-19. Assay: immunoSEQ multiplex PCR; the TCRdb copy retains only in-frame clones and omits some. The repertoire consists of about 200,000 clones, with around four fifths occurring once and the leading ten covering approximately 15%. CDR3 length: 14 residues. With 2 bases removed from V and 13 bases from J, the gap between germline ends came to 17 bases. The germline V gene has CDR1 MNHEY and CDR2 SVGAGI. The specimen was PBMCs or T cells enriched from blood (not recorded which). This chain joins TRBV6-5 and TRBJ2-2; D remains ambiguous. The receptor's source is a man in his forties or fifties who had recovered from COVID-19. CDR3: CASSYRVTGGLLFF. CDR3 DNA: TGTGCCAGCAGTTACAGAGTCACCGGCGGTTTGCTGTTTTTT.